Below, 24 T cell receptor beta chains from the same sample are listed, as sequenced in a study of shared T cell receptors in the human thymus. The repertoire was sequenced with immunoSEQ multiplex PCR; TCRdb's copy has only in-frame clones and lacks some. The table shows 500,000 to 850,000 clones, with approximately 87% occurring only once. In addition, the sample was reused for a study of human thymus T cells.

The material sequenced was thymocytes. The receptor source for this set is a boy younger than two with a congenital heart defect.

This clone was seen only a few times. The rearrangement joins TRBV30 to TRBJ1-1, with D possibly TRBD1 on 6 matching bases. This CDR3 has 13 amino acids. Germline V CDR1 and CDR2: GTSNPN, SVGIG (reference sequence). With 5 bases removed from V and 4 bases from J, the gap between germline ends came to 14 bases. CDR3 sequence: CAWGYGGVTEAFF. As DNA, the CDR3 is TGTGCCTGGGGGTATGGGGGCGTCACTGAAGCTTTCTTT.

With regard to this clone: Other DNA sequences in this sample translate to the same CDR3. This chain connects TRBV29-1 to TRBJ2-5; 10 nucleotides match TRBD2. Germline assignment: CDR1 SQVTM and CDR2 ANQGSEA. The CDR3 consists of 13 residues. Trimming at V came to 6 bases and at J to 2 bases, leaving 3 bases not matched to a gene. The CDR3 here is CSVGLAEQETQYF. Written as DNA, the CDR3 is TGCAGCGTCGGACTAGCGGAACAAGAGACCCAGTACTTC.

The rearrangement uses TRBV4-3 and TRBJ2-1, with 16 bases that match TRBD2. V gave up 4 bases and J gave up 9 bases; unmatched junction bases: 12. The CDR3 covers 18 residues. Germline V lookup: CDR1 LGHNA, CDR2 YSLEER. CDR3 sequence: CASSPTRGTSGRAGEQFF. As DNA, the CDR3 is TGCGCCAGCAGCCCCACCCGAGGGACTAGCGGGAGGGCCGGTGAGCAGTTCTTC.

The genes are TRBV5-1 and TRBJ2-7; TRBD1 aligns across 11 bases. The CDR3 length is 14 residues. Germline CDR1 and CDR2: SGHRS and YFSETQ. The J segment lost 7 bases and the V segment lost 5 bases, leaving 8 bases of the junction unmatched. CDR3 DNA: TGCGCCAGCAGGGACAGGGGGCCTTCTACGGAGCAGTACTTC. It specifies CASRDRGPSTEQYF.

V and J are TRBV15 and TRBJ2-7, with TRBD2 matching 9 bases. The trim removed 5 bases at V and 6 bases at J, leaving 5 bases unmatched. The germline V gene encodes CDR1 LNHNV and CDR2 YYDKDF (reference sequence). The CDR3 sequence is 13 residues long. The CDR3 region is CATSRTSAPEQYF. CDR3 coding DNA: TGTGCCACCAGCCGGACTAGCGCTCCCGAGCAGTACTTC.

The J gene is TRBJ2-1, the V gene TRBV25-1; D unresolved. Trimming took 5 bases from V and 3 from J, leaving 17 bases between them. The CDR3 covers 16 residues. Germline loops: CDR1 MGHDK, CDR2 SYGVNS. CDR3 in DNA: TGTGCCAGCAGTTCCCCTCTCCCCCGTTTCTACAATGAGCAGTTCTTC. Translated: CASSSPLPRFYNEQFF.

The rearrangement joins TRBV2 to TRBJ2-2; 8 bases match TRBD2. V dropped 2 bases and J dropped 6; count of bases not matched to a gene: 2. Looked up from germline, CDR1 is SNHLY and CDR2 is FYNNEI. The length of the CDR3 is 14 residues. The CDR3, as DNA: TGTGCCAGCAGTGAACGGCGGGGGGCCGGGGAGCTGTTTTTT. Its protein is CASSERRGAGELFF.

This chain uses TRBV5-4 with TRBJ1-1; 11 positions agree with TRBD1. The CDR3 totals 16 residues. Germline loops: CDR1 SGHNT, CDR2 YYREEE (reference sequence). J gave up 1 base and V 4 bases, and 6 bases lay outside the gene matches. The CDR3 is CASSAGTGGRNTEAFF. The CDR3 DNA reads TGTGCCAGCAGCGCGGGGACAGGGGGGCGGAACACTGAAGCTTTCTTT.

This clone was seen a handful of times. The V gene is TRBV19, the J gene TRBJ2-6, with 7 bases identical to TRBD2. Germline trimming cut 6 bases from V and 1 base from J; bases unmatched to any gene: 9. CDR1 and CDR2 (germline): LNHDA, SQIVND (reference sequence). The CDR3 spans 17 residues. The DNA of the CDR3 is TGTGCCAGTAGCGCCGGACTAGGGCCTTCTGGGGCCAACGTCCTGACTTTC. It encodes CASSAGLGPSGANVLTF.

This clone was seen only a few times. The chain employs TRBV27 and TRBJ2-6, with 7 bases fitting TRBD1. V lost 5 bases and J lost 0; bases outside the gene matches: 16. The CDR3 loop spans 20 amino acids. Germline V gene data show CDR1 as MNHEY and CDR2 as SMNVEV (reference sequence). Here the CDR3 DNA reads TGTGCCAGCAGTCGAAGGGGTCGACAGGGTTCCCCCTCTGGGGCCAACGTCCTGACTTTC. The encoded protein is CASSRRGRQGSPSGANVLTF.

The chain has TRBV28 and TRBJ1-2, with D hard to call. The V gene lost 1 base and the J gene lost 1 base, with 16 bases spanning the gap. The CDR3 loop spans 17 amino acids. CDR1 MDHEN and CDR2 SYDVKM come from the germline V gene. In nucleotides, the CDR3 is TGTGCCAGCAGTTTATACCCCATGAGGGTAATTAACTATGGCTACACCTTC. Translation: CASSLYPMRVINYGYTF.

DNA of the CDR3: TGTGCCAGCAGGCTACCCCCCGGGGAGCTGTTTTTT. This translates into CASRLPPGELFF. The chain recombines TRBV21-1 with TRBJ2-2; the D segment call TRBD2 is taken from the table without a DNA check. TRBV21-1 corresponds to a pseudogene. The CDR3 has 12 residues.

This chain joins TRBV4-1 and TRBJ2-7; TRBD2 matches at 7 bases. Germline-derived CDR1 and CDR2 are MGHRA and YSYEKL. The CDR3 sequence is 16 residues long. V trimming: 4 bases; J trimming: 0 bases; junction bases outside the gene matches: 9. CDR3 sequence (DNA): TGCGCCAGCAGCCGGAAGACTAGCCCGTACTCCTACGAGCAGTACTTC. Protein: CASSRKTSPYSYEQYF.

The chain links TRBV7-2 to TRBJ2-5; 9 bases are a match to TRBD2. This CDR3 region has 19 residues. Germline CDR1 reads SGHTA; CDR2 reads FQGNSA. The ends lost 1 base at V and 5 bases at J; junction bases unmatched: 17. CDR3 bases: TGTGCCAGCAGCTTAGAAAAGGCGGGAGGGCCTTCGTTGGACGAGACCCAGTACTTC. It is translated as CASSLEKAGGPSLDETQYF.

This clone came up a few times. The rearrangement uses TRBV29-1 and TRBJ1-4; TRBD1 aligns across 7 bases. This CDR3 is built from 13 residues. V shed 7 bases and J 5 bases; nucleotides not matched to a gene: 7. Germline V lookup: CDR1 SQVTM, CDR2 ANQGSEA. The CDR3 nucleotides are TGCAGCGCACAGACAGGGTGGAATGAAAAACTGTTTTTT. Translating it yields CSAQTGWNEKLFF.

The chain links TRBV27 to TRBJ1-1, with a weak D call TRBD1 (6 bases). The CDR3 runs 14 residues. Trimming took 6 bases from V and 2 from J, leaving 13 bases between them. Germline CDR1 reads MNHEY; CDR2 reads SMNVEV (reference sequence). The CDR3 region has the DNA TGTGCCAGCAGCCCAGACAGGAATAACACTGAAGCTTTCTTT. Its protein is CASSPDRNNTEAFF.

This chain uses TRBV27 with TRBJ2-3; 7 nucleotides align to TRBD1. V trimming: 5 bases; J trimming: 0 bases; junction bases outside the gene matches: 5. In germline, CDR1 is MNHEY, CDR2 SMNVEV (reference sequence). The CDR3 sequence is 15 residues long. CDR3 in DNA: TGTGCCAGCAGTCCGTACAGGGGTAGCACAGATACGCAGTATTTT. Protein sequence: CASSPYRGSTDTQYF.

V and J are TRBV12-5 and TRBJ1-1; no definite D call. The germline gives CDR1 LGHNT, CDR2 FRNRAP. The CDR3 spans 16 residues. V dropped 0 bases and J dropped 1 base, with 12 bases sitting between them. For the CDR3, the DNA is TGTGCTAGTGGTTTGGTACTCGGGTATGGGAACACTGAAGCTTTCTTT. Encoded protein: CASGLVLGYGNTEAFF.

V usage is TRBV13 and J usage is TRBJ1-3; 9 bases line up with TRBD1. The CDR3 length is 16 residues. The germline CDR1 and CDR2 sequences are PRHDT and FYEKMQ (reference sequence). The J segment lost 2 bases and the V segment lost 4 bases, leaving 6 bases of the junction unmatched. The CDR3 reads CASSSGQGRTGNTIYF. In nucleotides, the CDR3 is TGTGCCAGCAGCTCCGGACAGGGGAGAACTGGAAACACCATATATTTT. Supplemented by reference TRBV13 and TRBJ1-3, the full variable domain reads AAGVIQSPRHLIKEKRETATLKCYPIPRHDTVYWYQQGPGQDPQFLISFYEKMQSDKGSIPDRFSAQQFSDYHSELNMSSLELGDSALYFCASSSGQGRTGNTIYFGEGSWLTVV.

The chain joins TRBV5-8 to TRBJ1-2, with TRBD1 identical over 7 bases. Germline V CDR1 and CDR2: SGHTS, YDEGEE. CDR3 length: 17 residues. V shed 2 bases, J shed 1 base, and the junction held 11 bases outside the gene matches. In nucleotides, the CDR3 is TGTGCCAGCAGCTTCTCTTTTGGACAGGTCCATAACTATGGCTACACCTTC. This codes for CASSFSFGQVHNYGYTF.

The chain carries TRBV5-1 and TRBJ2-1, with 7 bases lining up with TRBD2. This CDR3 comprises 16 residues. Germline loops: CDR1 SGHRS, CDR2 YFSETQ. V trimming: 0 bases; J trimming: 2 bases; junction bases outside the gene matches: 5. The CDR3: CASSLAPGLPYNEQFF. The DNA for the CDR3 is TGCGCCAGCAGCTTGGCCCCGGGACTACCCTACAATGAGCAGTTCTTC.

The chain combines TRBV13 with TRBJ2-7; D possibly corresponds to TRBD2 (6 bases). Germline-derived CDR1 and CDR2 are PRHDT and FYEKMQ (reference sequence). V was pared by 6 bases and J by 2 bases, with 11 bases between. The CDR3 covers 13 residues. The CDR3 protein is CASSNGGPYEQYF. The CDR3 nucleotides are TGTGCCAGCAGTAACGGAGGGCCCTACGAGCAGTACTTC.

This CDR3 is CASSVGQAITGELFF. In nucleotides, the CDR3 is TGTGCCAGCAGCGTGGGCCAGGCGATCACCGGGGAGCTGTTTTTT. This rearrangement joins TRBV9 to TRBJ2-2, with D hard to call. The CDR3 is 15 amino acids. Trimming removed 2 bases at V and 4 bases at J, with 12 bases between. Germline V lookup: CDR1 SGDLS, CDR2 YYNGEE.

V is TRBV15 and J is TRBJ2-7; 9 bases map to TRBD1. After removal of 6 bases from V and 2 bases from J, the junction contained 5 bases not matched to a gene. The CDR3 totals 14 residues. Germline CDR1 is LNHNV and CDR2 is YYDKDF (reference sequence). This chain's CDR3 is CATRAGQGTYEQYF. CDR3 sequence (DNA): TGTGCCACCAGGGCGGGACAGGGTACCTACGAGCAGTACTTC.